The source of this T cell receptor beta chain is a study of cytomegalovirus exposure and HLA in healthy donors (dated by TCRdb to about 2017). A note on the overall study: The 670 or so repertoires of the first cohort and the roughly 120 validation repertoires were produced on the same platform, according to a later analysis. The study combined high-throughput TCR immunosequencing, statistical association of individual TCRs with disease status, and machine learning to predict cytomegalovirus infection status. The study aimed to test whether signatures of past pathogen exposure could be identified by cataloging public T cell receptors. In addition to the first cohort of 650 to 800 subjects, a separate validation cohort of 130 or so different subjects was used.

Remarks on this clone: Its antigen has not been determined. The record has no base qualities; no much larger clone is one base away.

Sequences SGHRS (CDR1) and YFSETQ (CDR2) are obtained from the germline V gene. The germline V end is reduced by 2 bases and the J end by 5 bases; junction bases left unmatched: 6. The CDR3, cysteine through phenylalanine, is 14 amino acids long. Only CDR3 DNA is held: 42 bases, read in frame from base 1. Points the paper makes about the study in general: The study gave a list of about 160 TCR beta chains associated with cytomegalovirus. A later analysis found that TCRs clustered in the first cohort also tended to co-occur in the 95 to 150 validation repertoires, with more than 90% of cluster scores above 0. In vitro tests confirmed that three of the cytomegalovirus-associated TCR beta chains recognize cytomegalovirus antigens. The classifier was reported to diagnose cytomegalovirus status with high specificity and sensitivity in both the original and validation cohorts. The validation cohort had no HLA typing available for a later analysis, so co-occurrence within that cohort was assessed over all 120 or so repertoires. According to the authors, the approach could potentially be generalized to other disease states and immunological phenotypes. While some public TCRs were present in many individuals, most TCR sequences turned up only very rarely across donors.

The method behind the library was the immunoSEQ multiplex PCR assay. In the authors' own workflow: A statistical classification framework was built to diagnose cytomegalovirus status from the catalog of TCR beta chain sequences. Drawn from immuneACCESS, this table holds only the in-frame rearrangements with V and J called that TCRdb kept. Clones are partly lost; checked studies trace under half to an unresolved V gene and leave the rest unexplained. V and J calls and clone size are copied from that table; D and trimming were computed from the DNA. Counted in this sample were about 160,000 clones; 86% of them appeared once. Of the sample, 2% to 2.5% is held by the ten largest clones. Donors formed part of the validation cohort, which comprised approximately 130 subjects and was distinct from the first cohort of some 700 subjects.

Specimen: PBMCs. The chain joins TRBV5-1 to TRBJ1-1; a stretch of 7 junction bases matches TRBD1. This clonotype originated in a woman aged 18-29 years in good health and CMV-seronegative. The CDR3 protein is CASSLQGSGTEAFF. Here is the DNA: TGCGCCAGCAGCTTACAGGGGAGTGGGACTGAAGCTTTCTTT. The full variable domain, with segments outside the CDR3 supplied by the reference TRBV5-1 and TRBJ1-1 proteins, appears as KAGVTQTPRYLIKTRGQQVTLSCSPISGHRSVSWYQQTPGQGLQFLFEYFSETQRNKGNFPGRFSGRQFSNSRSEMNVSTLELGDSALYLCASSLQGSGTEAFFGQGTRLTVV.